In its sample, the clone carrying this T cell receptor (beta chain) was seen a few times. This sample is part of a study of blood T cells in healthy people across ages. J gave up 7 bases and V 3 bases, and 12 bases lay outside the gene matches. The CDR3 spans 15 residues. The V gene's germline CDR1 is LGHNA and CDR2 YSLEER. A second PCR, run for roughly 7 to 12 cycles, used a sample-barcoded 5' primer plus a J-beta primer mix. TCRdb reprocessed the 5' RACE reads via MiXCR and lists one record per CDR3 protein. The sample records about 840,000 distinct CDR3 sequences, about 28% being singletons. These records were also assigned to another study, of T cells of mothers and their children.

The clonotype was recovered from a woman in her forties in good health. The chain carries TRBV4-3 and TRBJ2-7, with 7 bases aligning to TRBD2. Sequenced material: blood. CDR3 sequence (DNA): TGCGCCAGCAGCCATGGCAGCGGGGAGGTGCAGGAGCAGTACTTC. It encodes CASSHGSGEVQEQYF.